Listed below are T cell receptor beta chains from one sample, sequenced in a study of EBV T-cell therapy then PD-1 blockade in nasopharyngeal carcinoma. Their target antigens are unknown. Produced via immunoSEQ multiplex PCR; TCRdb's table is partial and in-frame only. The sample comprises about 21,000 clones, about 88% of which are singletons, and roughly a third rests with the top ten. The sequences come from CD8+ T cells from blood, collected at roughly day 270 from a patient whose treatment included autologous EBV-specific T cells and nivolumab. The receptors were gathered from a man between 40 and 49 years old with nasopharyngeal carcinoma. CDR3s include the opening cysteine and the closing phenylalanine or tryptophan. The order of the fields is clone size, J gene, V gene, D gene, CDR3 protein, CDR3 DNA. A D gene is named only where the DNA matches it firmly. Where a row states a size, it is once, few, many or the class of an expanded clone; other rows omit it.

clone size: NA; J gene: TRBJ2-7; V gene: TRBV5-4; D gene: TRBD1; CDR3 protein: CASSLDRDRNPYEQYF; CDR3 DNA: TGTGCCAGCAGCTTGGACCGGGACAGGAACCCCTACGAGCAGTACTTC
clone size: NA; J gene: TRBJ2-2; V gene: TRBV18; D gene: NA; CDR3 protein: CASSPEDDATGELFF; CDR3 DNA: TGTGCCAGCTCACCAGAGGACGATGCCACCGGGGAGCTGTTTTTT
clone size: NA; J gene: TRBJ2-3; V gene: TRBV28; D gene: TRBD1; CDR3 protein: CASSRGQPKDTQYF; CDR3 DNA: TGTGCCAGCAGCCGGGGACAGCCCAAAGATACGCAGTATTTT
clone size: NA; J gene: TRBJ2-1; V gene: TRBV6-5; D gene: NA; CDR3 protein: CASTDDGTPYNEQFF; CDR3 DNA: TGTGCCAGCACCGACGACGGGACTCCCTACAATGAGCAGTTCTTC
clone size: NA; J gene: TRBJ2-5; V gene: TRBV27; D gene: NA; CDR3 protein: CASSLVGWGETQYF; CDR3 DNA: TGTGCCAGCAGTTTAGTGGGGTGGGGTGAGACCCAGTACTTC
clone size: NA; J gene: TRBJ1-4; V gene: TRBV2; D gene: NA; CDR3 protein: CASNRKDATNEKLFF; CDR3 DNA: TGTGCCAGCAACCGAAAGGATGCAACTAATGAAAAACTGTTTTTT
clone size: NA; J gene: TRBJ2-7; V gene: TRBV2; D gene: NA; CDR3 protein: CASRGPSYEQYF; CDR3 DNA: TGTGCCAGCCGAGGCCCCTCCTACGAGCAGTACTTC
clone size: NA; J gene: TRBJ2-1; V gene: TRBV9; D gene: NA; CDR3 protein: CASSVSWGAGNEQFF; CDR3 DNA: TGTGCCAGCAGCGTATCATGGGGGGCGGGCAATGAGCAGTTCTTC
clone size: NA; J gene: TRBJ2-7; V gene: TRBV7-9; D gene: NA; CDR3 protein: CASSPRTASYEQYF; CDR3 DNA: TGTGCCAGCAGCCCTCGGACTGCTTCCTACGAGCAGTACTTC
clone size: NA; J gene: TRBJ2-7; V gene: TRBV5-4; D gene: NA; CDR3 protein: CASSLEGLITRRYF; CDR3 DNA: TGTGCCAGCAGCTTGGAGGGACTGATTACGCGGCGGTACTTC
clone size: few; J gene: TRBJ2-1; V gene: TRBV27; D gene: TRBD1; CDR3 protein: CASSRDRGGREEQFF; CDR3 DNA: TGTGCCAGCAGCCGGGACAGGGGGGGCCGAGAAGAGCAGTTCTTC
clone size: many; J gene: TRBJ1-1; V gene: TRBV9; D gene: NA; CDR3 protein: CASSVDGLANTEAFF; CDR3 DNA: TGTGCCAGCAGCGTAGATGGACTCGCGAACACTGAAGCTTTCTTT
clone size: NA; J gene: TRBJ2-7; V gene: TRBV11-3; D gene: NA; CDR3 protein: CASSHPGGYEQYF; CDR3 DNA: TGTGCCAGCAGCCACCCAGGAGGGTACGAGCAGTACTTC
clone size: NA; J gene: TRBJ1-2; V gene: TRBV7-9; D gene: NA; CDR3 protein: CASSPTGLRDGYTF; CDR3 DNA: TGTGCCAGCAGCCCCACGGGACTTAGGGATGGCTACACCTTC
clone size: NA; J gene: TRBJ2-1; V gene: TRBV4-3; D gene: NA; CDR3 protein: CASSQEAVGVGRYNEQFF; CDR3 DNA: TGCGCCAGCAGCCAAGAGGCCGTGGGGGTGGGGCGCTACAATGAGCAGTTCTTC
clone size: NA; J gene: TRBJ1-5; V gene: TRBV7-9; D gene: NA; CDR3 protein: CASSLSQTNQPQHF; CDR3 DNA: TGTGCCAGCAGCTTATCACAGACTAATCAGCCCCAGCATTTT
clone size: NA; J gene: TRBJ2-4; V gene: TRBV5-6; D gene: NA; CDR3 protein: CASSYTGRLAKNIQYF; CDR3 DNA: TGTGCCAGCAGCTATACAGGGAGACTAGCCAAAAACATTCAGTACTTC
clone size: NA; J gene: TRBJ1-1; V gene: TRBV27; D gene: TRBD1; CDR3 protein: CASSYHTGGTEAFF; CDR3 DNA: TGTGCCAGCAGTTACCACACAGGGGGCACTGAAGCTTTCTTT
clone size: NA; J gene: TRBJ1-2; V gene: TRBV28; D gene: TRBD1; CDR3 protein: CASSERGRGTPFGYTF; CDR3 DNA: TGTGCCAGCAGTGAAAGGGGCAGGGGGACACCCTTTGGCTACACCTTC
clone size: NA; J gene: TRBJ2-1; V gene: TRBV12-5; D gene: TRBD2; CDR3 protein: CASGLALAGGNEQFF; CDR3 DNA: TGTGCTAGTGGTTTGGCCCTAGCGGGGGGCAATGAGCAGTTCTTC